Each of the 5 T cell receptor beta chains below was sequenced from the same sample in a study of beta chain features in type 1 diabetes. Sequenced material consisted of expressed TCRB transcripts (all of the isolated RNA was reverse transcribed). Profiling relied on immunoSEQ multiplex PCR, and the TCRdb table lists in-frame clones only, not all of them. The data hold 450,000 or so clones, with about an eighth observed a single time. Sequenced sample: naive CD4+ T cells from blood. These TCRs come from a woman aged 18-30 years in good health.

This clone was counted a few times. The chain couples TRBV28 to TRBJ2-7; 7 bases align to TRBD1. The CDR3 has 14 amino acids. From germline, CDR1 is MDHEN and CDR2 SYDVKM. The ends lost 6 bases at V and 2 bases at J; junction bases unmatched: 7. CDR3 sequence reads: CASSYPGTAYEQYV. The CDR3 DNA follows: TGTGCCAGCAGCTACCCCGGGACAGCCTACGAGCAGTACGTC.

The chain combines TRBV7-8 with TRBJ1-2; 9 nucleotides agree with TRBD1. J gave up 7 bases and V 5 bases, and 8 bases lay outside the gene matches. The CDR3 consists of 14 residues. Germline V CDR1 and CDR2: SGHVS, FQNEAQ. The CDR3 coding sequence is TGTGCCAGCAGCCCCCGGACAGGGGACTTTGGCTACACCTTC. Its translation is CASSPRTGDFGYTF. Looking up the rest from reference TRBV7-8 and TRBJ1-2 gives the full variable domain: GAGVSQSPRYKVAKRGQDVALRCDPISGHVSLFWYQQALGQGPEFLTYFQNEAQLDKSGLPSDRFFAERPEGSVSTLKIQRTQQEDSAVYLCASSPRTGDFGYTFGSGTRLTVV.

V and J are TRBV7-9 and TRBJ1-1; D perhaps matches TRBD1 (5 bases). V was pared by 6 bases and J by 6 bases, with 14 bases between. Looked up from germline, CDR1 is SEHNR and CDR2 is FQNEAQ (reference sequence). This CDR3 is 13 amino acids long. CDR3 DNA: TGTGCCAGCAGTCAAGACAGATCCTCTGAAGCTTTCTTT. Its translation: CASSQDRSSEAFF.

The table lists this clone with a few counts. This sequence joins TRBV30 and TRBJ2-3, with 7 positions matching TRBD1. Germline V CDR1 and CDR2: GTSNPN, SVGIG (reference sequence). Trimming cost V 8 bases and J 4 bases; bases outside gene matches: 18. The CDR3 has 16 amino acids. In nucleotides, the CDR3 is TGTGCCCGGGACAGCGATTTTTCGGTCGGACCAGATACGCAGTATTTT. Its translation is CARDSDFSVGPDTQYF.

There are a few counts of this clone. V gene TRBV10-3 combines with J gene TRBJ1-4; D gene uncertain. CDR1 and CDR2 from the germline V gene are ENHRY and SYGVKD. V was cut by 6 bases and J by 7 bases, with 6 bases left in between. This CDR3 has 11 residues. The CDR3 region is CAIRDTEKLFF. Written as DNA, the CDR3 is TGTGCCATCAGAGATACTGAAAAACTGTTTTTT.